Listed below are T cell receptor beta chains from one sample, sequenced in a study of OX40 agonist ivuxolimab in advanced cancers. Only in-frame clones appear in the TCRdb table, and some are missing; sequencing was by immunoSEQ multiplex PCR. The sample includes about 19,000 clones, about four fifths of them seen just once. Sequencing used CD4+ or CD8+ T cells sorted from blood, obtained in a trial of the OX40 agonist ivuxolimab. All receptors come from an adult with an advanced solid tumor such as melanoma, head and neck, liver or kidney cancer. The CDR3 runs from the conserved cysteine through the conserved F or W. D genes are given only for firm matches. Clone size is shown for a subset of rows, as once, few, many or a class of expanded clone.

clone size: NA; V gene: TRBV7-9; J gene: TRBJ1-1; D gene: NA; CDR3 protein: CASSNMNTEAFF; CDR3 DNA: TGTGCCAGCAGCAATATGAACACTGAAGCTTTCTTT
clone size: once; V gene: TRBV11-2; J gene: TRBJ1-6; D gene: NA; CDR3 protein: CASSLGQAASPLHF; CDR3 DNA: TGTGCCAGCAGCTTAGGGCAGGCGGCCTCACCCCTCCACTTT
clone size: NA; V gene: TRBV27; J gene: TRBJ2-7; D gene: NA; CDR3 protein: CASRDSYEQYF; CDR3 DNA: TGTGCCAGCAGGGATTCCTACGAGCAGTACTTC
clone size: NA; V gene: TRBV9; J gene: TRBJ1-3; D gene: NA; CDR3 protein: CASSASGGHGNTIYF; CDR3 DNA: TGTGCCAGCAGCGCCTCGGGGGGCCACGGAAACACCATATATTTT
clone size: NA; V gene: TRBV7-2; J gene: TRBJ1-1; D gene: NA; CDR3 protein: CASSFTGREAFF; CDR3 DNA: TGTGCCAGCAGTTTCACAGGGAGAGAAGCTTTCTTT
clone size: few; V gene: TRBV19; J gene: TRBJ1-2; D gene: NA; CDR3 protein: CASSTSAGYTF; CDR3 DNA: TGTGCCAGTAGTACTTCGGCCGGCTACACCTTC
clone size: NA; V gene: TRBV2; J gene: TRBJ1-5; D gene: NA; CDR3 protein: CASSQDGYSNQPQHF; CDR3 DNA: TGTGCCAGCAGTCAGGACGGATATAGCAATCAGCCCCAGCATTTT
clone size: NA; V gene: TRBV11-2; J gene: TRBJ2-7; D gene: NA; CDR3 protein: CASSSGGYEQYF; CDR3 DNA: TGTGCCAGCAGCTCCGGAGGTTACGAGCAGTACTTC
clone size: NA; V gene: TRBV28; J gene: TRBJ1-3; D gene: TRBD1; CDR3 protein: CASSGQGGGNTIYF; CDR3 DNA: TGTGCCAGCAGCGGGCAGGGGGGGGGAAACACCATATATTTT
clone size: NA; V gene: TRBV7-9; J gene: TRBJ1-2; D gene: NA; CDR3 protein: CASHPIQGSNYGYTF; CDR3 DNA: TGTGCCAGCCACCCTATACAGGGATCGAACTATGGCTACACCTTC
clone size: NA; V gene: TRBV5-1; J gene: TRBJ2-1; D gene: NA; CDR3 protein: CASSSVAGGLYNEQFF; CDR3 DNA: TGCGCCAGCAGCTCCGTTGCGGGCGGGCTATACAATGAGCAGTTCTTC
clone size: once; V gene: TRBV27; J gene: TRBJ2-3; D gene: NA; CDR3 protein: CASSLYPTDTQYF; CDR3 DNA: TGTGCCAGCAGTTTATATCCCACAGATACGCAGTATTTT
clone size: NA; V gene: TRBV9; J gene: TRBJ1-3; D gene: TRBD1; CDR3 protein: CASSFWTGISAGNTIYF; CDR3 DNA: TGTGCCAGCAGTTTTTGGACAGGGATTTCAGCTGGAAACACCATATATTTT
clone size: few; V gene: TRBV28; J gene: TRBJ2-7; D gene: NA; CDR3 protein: CASSNPPGVREYF; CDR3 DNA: TGTGCCAGCAGTAACCCCCCGGGAGTGAGGGAGTACTTC
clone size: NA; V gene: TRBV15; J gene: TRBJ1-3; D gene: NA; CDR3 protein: CATRARSSGNTIYF; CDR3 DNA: TGTGCCACCAGAGCCCGGAGCTCTGGAAACACCATATATTTT
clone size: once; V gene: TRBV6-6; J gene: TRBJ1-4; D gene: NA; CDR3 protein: CASSSGLLEKLFF; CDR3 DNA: TGTGCCAGCAGTTCCGGGCTCCTTGAAAAACTGTTTTTT
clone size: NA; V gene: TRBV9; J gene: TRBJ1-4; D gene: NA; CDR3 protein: CASSVDGGHGEKLFF; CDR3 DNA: TGTGCCAGCAGCGTAGATGGGGGGCACGGGGAAAAACTGTTTTTT
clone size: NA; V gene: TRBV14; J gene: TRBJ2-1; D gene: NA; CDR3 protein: CASSQDGGARDEQFF; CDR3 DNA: TGTGCCAGCAGCCAAGATGGGGGGGCTAGAGATGAGCAGTTCTTC
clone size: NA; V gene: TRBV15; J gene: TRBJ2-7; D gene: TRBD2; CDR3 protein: CATSREGGTSGGPTGFYEQYF; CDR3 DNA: TGTGCCACCAGCAGAGAGGGCGGGACTAGCGGGGGGCCAACAGGGTTCTACGAGCAGTACTTC
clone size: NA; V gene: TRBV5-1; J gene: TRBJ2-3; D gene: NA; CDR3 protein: CASSLLIADTQYF; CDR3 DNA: TGCGCCAGCAGCCTTCTAATCGCAGATACGCAGTATTTT
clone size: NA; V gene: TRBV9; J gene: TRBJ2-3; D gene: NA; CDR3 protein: CASSENSDTQYF; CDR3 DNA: TGTGCCAGCAGCGAGAACTCAGATACGCAGTATTTT
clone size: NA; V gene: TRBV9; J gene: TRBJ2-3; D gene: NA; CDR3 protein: CASSESGDTQYF; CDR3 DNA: TGTGCCAGCAGCGAAAGTGGAGATACGCAGTATTTT
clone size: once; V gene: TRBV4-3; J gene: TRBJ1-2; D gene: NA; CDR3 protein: CASSQDGGVYGYTF; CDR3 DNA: TGCGCCAGCAGCCAAGATGGGGGCGTCTATGGCTACACCTTC
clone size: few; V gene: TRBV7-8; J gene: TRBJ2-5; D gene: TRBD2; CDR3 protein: CASSFLAGAKQETQYF; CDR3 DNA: TGTGCCAGCAGCTTTCTAGCGGGAGCAAAACAAGAGACCCAGTACTTC
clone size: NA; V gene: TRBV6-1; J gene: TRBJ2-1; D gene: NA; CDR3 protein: CASRSGISYNEQFF; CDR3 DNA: TGTGCCAGCAGATCCGGCATCTCCTACAATGAGCAGTTCTTC
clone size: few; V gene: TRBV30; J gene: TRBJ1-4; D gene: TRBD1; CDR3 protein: CACLPGTGNEKLFF; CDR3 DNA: TGTGCCTGCCTCCCCGGGACAGGGAATGAAAAACTGTTTTTT
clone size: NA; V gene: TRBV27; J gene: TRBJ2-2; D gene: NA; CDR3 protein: CASQAVGTTGELFF; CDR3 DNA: TGTGCCAGCCAAGCTGTTGGGACCACCGGGGAGCTGTTTTTT
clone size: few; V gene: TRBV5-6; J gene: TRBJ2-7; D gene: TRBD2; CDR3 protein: CASSLGLAELSYEQYF; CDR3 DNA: TGTGCCAGCAGCTTGGGTCTAGCGGAGCTCTCCTACGAGCAGTACTTC
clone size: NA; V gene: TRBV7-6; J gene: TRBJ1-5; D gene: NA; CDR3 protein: CASSLKGGPINQPQHF; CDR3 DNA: TGTGCCAGCAGCTTAAAAGGGGGACCGATCAATCAGCCCCAGCATTTT
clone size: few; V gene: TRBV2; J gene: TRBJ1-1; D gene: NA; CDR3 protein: CASIDTGRTEAFF; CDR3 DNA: TGTGCCAGCATTGATACAGGTCGCACTGAAGCTTTCTTT
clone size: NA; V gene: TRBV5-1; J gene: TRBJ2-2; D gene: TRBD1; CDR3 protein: CASSYGTGGTGELFF; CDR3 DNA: TGCGCCAGCAGCTACGGCACAGGGGGCACCGGGGAGCTGTTTTTT
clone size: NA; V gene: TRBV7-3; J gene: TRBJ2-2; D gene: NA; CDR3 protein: CASSSFGSSTGELFF; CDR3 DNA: TGTGCCAGCAGCTCCTTTGGCAGTAGCACCGGGGAGCTGTTTTTT
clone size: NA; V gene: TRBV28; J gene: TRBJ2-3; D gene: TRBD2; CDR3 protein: CASSSVLAGDTDTQYF; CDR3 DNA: TGTGCCAGCAGTTCTGTACTAGCGGGAGACACAGATACGCAGTATTTT
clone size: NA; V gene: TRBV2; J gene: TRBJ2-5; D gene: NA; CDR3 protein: CASLGELETQYF; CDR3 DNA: TGTGCCAGCCTGGGGGAGCTAGAGACCCAGTACTTC
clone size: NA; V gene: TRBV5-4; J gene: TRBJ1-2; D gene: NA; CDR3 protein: CASSIPGENYGYTF; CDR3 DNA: TGTGCCAGCAGCATTCCCGGGGAGAACTATGGCTACACCTTC
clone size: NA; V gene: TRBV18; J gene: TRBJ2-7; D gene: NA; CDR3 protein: CASRQAYEQYF; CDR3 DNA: TGTGCCAGCAGACAAGCCTACGAGCAGTACTTC
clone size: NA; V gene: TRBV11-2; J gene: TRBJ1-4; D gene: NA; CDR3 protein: CASSLGDGDVKNEKLFF; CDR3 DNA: TGTGCCAGCAGCCTAGGGGACGGTGACGTAAAAAATGAAAAACTGTTTTTT
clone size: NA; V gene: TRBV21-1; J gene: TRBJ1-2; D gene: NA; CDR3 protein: CASSNGTGPTDYGYTF; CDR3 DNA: TGTGCCAGCAGCAACGGGACAGGTCCGACTGACTATGGCTACACCTTC
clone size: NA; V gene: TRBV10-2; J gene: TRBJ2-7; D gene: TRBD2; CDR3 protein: CASKGLAGGPYEQYF; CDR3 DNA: TGCGCCAGCAAAGGACTAGCGGGGGGGCCGTACGAGCAGTACTTC
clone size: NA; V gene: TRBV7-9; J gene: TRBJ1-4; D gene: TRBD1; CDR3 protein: CASSVTRDSNEKLFF; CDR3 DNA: TGTGCCAGCAGCGTCACGAGGGACAGCAATGAAAAACTGTTTTTT
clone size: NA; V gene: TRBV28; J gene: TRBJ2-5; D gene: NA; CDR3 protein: CASSLSLEDQETQYF; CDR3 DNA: TGTGCCAGCAGTTTATCCCTAGAGGACCAAGAGACCCAGTACTTC
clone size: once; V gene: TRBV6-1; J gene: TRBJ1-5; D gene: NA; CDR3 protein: CASSDGRYSNQPQHF; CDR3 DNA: TGTGCCAGCAGTGATGGAAGATATAGCAATCAGCCCCAGCATTTT
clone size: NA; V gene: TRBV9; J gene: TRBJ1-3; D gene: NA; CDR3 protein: CASSVGHAPGNTIYF; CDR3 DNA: TGTGCCAGCAGCGTAGGACATGCCCCTGGAAACACCATATATTTT
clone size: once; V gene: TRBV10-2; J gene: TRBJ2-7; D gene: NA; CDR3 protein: CASSDRGSYEQYF; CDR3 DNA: TGCGCCAGCAGTGACAGGGGCTCCTACGAGCAGTACTTC
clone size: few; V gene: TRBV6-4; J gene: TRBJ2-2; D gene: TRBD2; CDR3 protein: CASGTTNTGELFF; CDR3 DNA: TGTGCCAGCGGGACTACGAACACCGGGGAGCTGTTTTTT
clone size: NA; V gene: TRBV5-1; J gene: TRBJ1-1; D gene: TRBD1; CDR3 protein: CASSWDRNTEAFF; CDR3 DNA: TGCGCCAGCAGCTGGGACAGGAACACTGAAGCTTTCTTT
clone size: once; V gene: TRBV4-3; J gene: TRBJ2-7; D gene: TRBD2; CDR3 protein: CASSQRRSGGYEQYF; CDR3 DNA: TGCGCCAGCAGCCAAAGGCGGAGCGGGGGCTACGAGCAGTACTTC
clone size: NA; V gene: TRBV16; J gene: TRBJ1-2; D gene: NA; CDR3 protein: CASSQSGHYGYTF; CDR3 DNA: TGTGCCAGCAGCCAATCGGGCCACTATGGCTACACCTTC
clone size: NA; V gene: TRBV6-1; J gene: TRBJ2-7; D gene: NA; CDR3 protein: CASSEPVYEQYF; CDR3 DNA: TGTGCCAGCAGTGAACCCGTCTACGAGCAGTACTTC
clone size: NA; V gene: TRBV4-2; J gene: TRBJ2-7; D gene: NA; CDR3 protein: CASSQDRNEQYF; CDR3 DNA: TGTGCCAGCAGCCAAGATCGGAACGAGCAGTACTTC
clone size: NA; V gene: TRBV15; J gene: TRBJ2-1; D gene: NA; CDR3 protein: CATSRDWSNEQFF; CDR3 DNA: TGTGCCACCAGCAGAGATTGGTCGAATGAGCAGTTCTTC
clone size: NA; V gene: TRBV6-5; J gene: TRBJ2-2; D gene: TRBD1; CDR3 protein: CASRPGTANTGELFF; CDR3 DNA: TGTGCCAGCAGACCAGGGACAGCGAACACCGGGGAGCTGTTTTTT